The present TCR beta chain was sequenced within a study of OX40 agonist ivuxolimab in advanced cancers. Looking at the study overall: In this cohort, patients received ivuxolimab, an agonistic anti-OX40 (CD134) antibody. Patients with prior anti-PD-1, anti-PD-L1 or anti-CTLA-4 therapy were eligible; about 40% had some.

Germline-derived CDR1 and CDR2 are PRHDT and FYEKMQ (reference sequence). This CDR3 is 15 amino acids long. Trimming took off 1 base at V and 5 bases at J, with 14 bases between the two ends. Study-wide results and caveats: The investigators did not determine what antigen specificity the expanded peripheral T cells had. Within 6 weeks, CD4+ and CD8+ blood T cells expanded clonally at 0.1 to 3.0 mg/kg.

The data were produced by immunoSEQ multiplex PCR, yet TCRdb's version contains in-frame clones alone and is incomplete. The data contain approximately 61,000 clones, approximately 90% of them singletons. Points on this clone: What it recognizes is unknown.

The V and J genes are TRBV13 and TRBJ2-5; possibly TRBD2 for D (5 bases). The TCR was taken from an adult with an advanced solid tumor such as melanoma, head and neck, liver or kidney cancer. This specimen consisted of CD4+ or CD8+ T cells sorted from blood, obtained in a trial of the OX40 agonist ivuxolimab. The CDR3 DNA sequence: TGTGCCAGCAGCTTAGCGGCTCTATCGGGGGAGACCCAGTACTTC. It yields the protein CASSLAALSGETQYF.